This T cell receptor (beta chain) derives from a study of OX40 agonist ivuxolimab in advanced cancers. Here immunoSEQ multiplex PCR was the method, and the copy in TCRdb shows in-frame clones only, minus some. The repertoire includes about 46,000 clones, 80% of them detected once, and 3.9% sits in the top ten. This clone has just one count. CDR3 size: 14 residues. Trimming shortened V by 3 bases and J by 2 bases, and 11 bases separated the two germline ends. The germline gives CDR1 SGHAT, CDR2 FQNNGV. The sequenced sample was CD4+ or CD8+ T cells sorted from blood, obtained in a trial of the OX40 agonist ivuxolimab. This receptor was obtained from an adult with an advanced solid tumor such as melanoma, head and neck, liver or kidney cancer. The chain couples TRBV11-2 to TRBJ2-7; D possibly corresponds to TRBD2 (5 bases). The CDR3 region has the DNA TGTGCCAGCAGCTTGACGGGGAGCACCTACGAGCAGTACTTC. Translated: CASSLTGSTYEQYF.